This T cell receptor (beta chain) was recorded in a study of T cell changes during pregnancy in multiple sclerosis. Some clones are missing from TCRdb's copy, which holds only in-frame ones; the method was immunoSEQ multiplex PCR. The profile shows fewer than 65,000 clones, 90% to 95% of them singletons. V shed 3 bases, J shed 0 bases, and the junction held 4 bases outside the gene matches. The germline gives CDR1 MGHRA, CDR2 YSYEKL. The CDR3 extends over 15 amino acids. The input for sequencing was CD4+ T cells from peripheral blood mononuclear cells, taken in the first trimester of pregnancy. The V gene is TRBV4-1, the J gene TRBJ1-2; 7 bases line up with TRBD1. This receptor was taken from a female donor with multiple sclerosis, enrolled in a pregnancy study. CDR3 sequence (DNA): TGCGCCAGCAGCCAGGACGGGACAGCTAACTATGGCTACACCTTC. It encodes CASSQDGTANYGYTF.